The TCR beta chain under discussion was sequenced for a study of T-cell reconstitution after alpha-beta-depleted transplantation in children. Unique molecular identifiers were used in preparing the TCRbeta library. TCRdb re-derived calls from the PCR reads in MiXCR, one entry per CDR3 protein. The repertoire has approximately 500,000 distinct CDR3 sequences, more than 20% of them found once; the top ten carry under 45%. Study observations and caveats: The high TCRbeta diversity at day 60 in some patients came from surviving recipient T cells and thymic progenitors. Fresh T-cell production supplied most of the T-cell counts and diversity seen one year after transplant.

The CDR3 spans 14 residues. Trimming took off 6 bases at V and 3 bases at J, with 14 bases between the two ends. This clonotype was counted only a few times. Its antigen is unknown. The TCR comes from a boy less than two years old with Wiskott-Aldrich syndrome, due to receive a stem cell transplant. The gene calls are TRBV12-3 or TRBV12-4 and TRBJ1-1, with D possibly being TRBD1 (6 bases). The material sequenced was PBMCs, taken before TCRalphabeta/CD19-depleted stem cell transplant. The CDR3 spells CASRMYRADTEAFF. The CDR3 DNA sequence: TGTGCCAGCAGGATGTACAGGGCGGACACTGAAGCTTTCTTT.